These T cell receptor beta chains were read from a single sample in a study of sequential checkpoint blockade in melanoma. Only in-frame clones appear in the TCRdb table, and some are missing; sequencing was by immunoSEQ multiplex PCR. The sample gives under 12,000 clones, about four fifths of which show up once; about 10% is in the top ten. The sequencing used CD8+ T cells sorted from blood (inferred from file names), collected from a patient given nivolumab and ipilimumab in sequence. Receptor source: a human donor with melanoma. The CDR3 runs from the conserved cysteine through the conserved F or W. Fields, in order: V gene, CDR3 length, J gene, D gene, clone size, CDR3 DNA, CDR3 protein. The D gene is left open where the match is weak. The listing skips clone size in some rows; elsewhere it reads once, few, many or a size class.

v_gene: TRBV11-2; len: 15; j_gene: TRBJ2-7; d_gene: NA; abundance: NA; CDR3nt: TGTGCCAGCAGCTTCGAACAGGGTAATCCCTACGAGCAGTACTTC; CDR3aa: CASSFEQGNPYEQYF
v_gene: TRBV11-3; len: 14; j_gene: TRBJ2-7; d_gene: NA; abundance: NA; CDR3nt: TGTGCCAGCAGCTTAGAAAGTAGCGGCTACGAGCAGTACTTC; CDR3aa: CASSLESSGYEQYF
v_gene: TRBV29-1; len: 11; j_gene: TRBJ2-7; d_gene: TRBD1; abundance: NA; CDR3nt: TGCAGCGCCTACAGGGGGCCGGAGCAGTACTTC; CDR3aa: CSAYRGPEQYF
v_gene: TRBV19; len: 12; j_gene: TRBJ2-7; d_gene: NA; abundance: NA; CDR3nt: TGTGCCACTTTAGCGGTGAGTTACGAGCAGTACTTC; CDR3aa: CATLAVSYEQYF
v_gene: TRBV28; len: 11; j_gene: TRBJ1-1; d_gene: NA; abundance: NA; CDR3nt: TGTGCCAGCAGTTTCGGTACTGAAGCTTTCTTT; CDR3aa: CASSFGTEAFF
v_gene: TRBV11-3; len: 13; j_gene: TRBJ2-7; d_gene: NA; abundance: NA; CDR3nt: TGTGCCAGCAGCTTATGGCAGGGGTACGAGCAGTACTTC; CDR3aa: CASSLWQGYEQYF
v_gene: TRBV6-5; len: 15; j_gene: TRBJ2-7; d_gene: TRBD2; abundance: NA; CDR3nt: TGTGCCAGCAGAGCTCCGGCTAGCGGATTATACGAGCAGTACTTC; CDR3aa: CASRAPASGLYEQYF
v_gene: TRBV28; len: 19; j_gene: TRBJ2-5; d_gene: TRBD2; abundance: NA; CDR3nt: TGTGCCAGCAGTTTACCTGTGGGACTAGCGGGAGGTCGCCAAGAGACCCAGTACTTC; CDR3aa: CASSLPVGLAGGRQETQYF
v_gene: TRBV19; len: 15; j_gene: TRBJ2-7; d_gene: TRBD1; abundance: NA; CDR3nt: TGTGCCAGTAGTATTAAAGGACAGGGGATATACGAGCAGTACTTC; CDR3aa: CASSIKGQGIYEQYF
v_gene: TRBV15; len: 14; j_gene: TRBJ2-3; d_gene: NA; abundance: NA; CDR3nt: TGTGCCACCAGCAGAGAGAGGATCACAGATACGCAGTATTTT; CDR3aa: CATSRERITDTQYF
v_gene: TRBV27; len: 17; j_gene: TRBJ2-7; d_gene: TRBD2; abundance: NA; CDR3nt: TGTGCCAGCCGGCCCTCCTACCGGGACCCTAGCGGCTACGAGCAGTACTTC; CDR3aa: CASRPSYRDPSGYEQYF
v_gene: TRBV9; len: 13; j_gene: TRBJ2-7; d_gene: TRBD1; abundance: NA; CDR3nt: TGTGCCAGCAGCGGAACAGGGGCCCACGAGCAGTACTTC; CDR3aa: CASSGTGAHEQYF
v_gene: TRBV11-1; len: 13; j_gene: TRBJ2-7; d_gene: NA; abundance: NA; CDR3nt: TGTGCCAGCAGCTTTAGCAGCTCCTACGAGCAGTACTTC; CDR3aa: CASSFSSSYEQYF
v_gene: TRBV5-6; len: 16; j_gene: TRBJ1-6; d_gene: TRBD1; abundance: NA; CDR3nt: TGTGCCAGCAGCTCGTTAGGGGGCTCTACTAATTCACCCCTCCACTTT; CDR3aa: CASSSLGGSTNSPLHF
v_gene: TRBV6-1; len: 11; j_gene: TRBJ1-2; d_gene: NA; abundance: NA; CDR3nt: TGTGCCAGCAGTTTCGGGGGTGGCTACACCTTC; CDR3aa: CASSFGGGYTF
v_gene: TRBV25-1; len: 12; j_gene: TRBJ2-1; d_gene: TRBD2; abundance: NA; CDR3nt: TGTGCCAGCGGCCTAGCGGACAATGAGCAGTTCTTC; CDR3aa: CASGLADNEQFF
v_gene: TRBV4-1; len: 13; j_gene: TRBJ1-6; d_gene: NA; abundance: NA; CDR3nt: TGCGCCAGCAGCCAGCACAGCAATTCACCCCTCCACTTT; CDR3aa: CASSQHSNSPLHF
v_gene: TRBV11-2; len: 14; j_gene: TRBJ1-1; d_gene: NA; abundance: NA; CDR3nt: TGTGCCAGCAGCCCGGGTGGGAGGAACACTGAAGCTTTCTTT; CDR3aa: CASSPGGRNTEAFF
v_gene: TRBV7-2; len: 14; j_gene: TRBJ2-1; d_gene: TRBD1; abundance: once; CDR3nt: TGTGCCAGCAGCTTAGGACAGGGGATGAATGAGCAGTTCTTC; CDR3aa: CASSLGQGMNEQFF
v_gene: TRBV19; len: 14; j_gene: TRBJ1-2; d_gene: TRBD1; abundance: once; CDR3nt: TGTGCCGGTAGCCTCCGGACAGGGGTGGGTGGCTACACCTTC; CDR3aa: CAGSLRTGVGGYTF
v_gene: TRBV9; len: 17; j_gene: TRBJ2-3; d_gene: TRBD2; abundance: once; CDR3nt: TGTGCCAGCAGCGTAGGTCTAGCGGGATGGGGCACAGATACGCAGTATTTT; CDR3aa: CASSVGLAGWGTDTQYF
v_gene: TRBV7-9; len: 15; j_gene: TRBJ1-2; d_gene: NA; abundance: NA; CDR3nt: TGTGCCAGCAGCACCGGGCAGGGTGTAGCAGGGGGCTACACCTTC; CDR3aa: CASSTGQGVAGGYTF
v_gene: TRBV18; len: 14; j_gene: TRBJ1-1; d_gene: NA; abundance: NA; CDR3nt: TGTGCCAGCACCGACAGGCCTATGAACACTGAAGCTTTCTTT; CDR3aa: CASTDRPMNTEAFF
v_gene: TRBV5-1; len: 14; j_gene: TRBJ2-5; d_gene: TRBD2; abundance: few; CDR3nt: TGCGCCAGCAGCTTTGGCCTAGCGGAAGAGACCCAGTACTTC; CDR3aa: CASSFGLAEETQYF
v_gene: TRBV29-1; len: 14; j_gene: TRBJ2-5; d_gene: TRBD1; abundance: NA; CDR3nt: TGCAGCGTTGGGGGGACAGGGTACCAAGAGACCCAGTACTTC; CDR3aa: CSVGGTGYQETQYF
v_gene: TRBV5-6; len: 14; j_gene: TRBJ2-7; d_gene: NA; abundance: NA; CDR3nt: TGTGCCAGCAGCTTGCCGGGTGGCTCCTACGAGCAGTACTTC; CDR3aa: CASSLPGGSYEQYF
v_gene: TRBV4-2; len: 15; j_gene: TRBJ1-6; d_gene: NA; abundance: NA; CDR3nt: TGTGCCAGCAGCCCTCCCGGGGGAGGGAATTCACCCCTCCACTTT; CDR3aa: CASSPPGGGNSPLHF
v_gene: TRBV6-5; len: 14; j_gene: TRBJ1-1; d_gene: NA; abundance: NA; CDR3nt: TGTGCCAGCAGTTACTCGTCGGAGGACACTGAAGCTTTCTTT; CDR3aa: CASSYSSEDTEAFF
v_gene: TRBV4-1; len: 15; j_gene: TRBJ2-7; d_gene: NA; abundance: NA; CDR3nt: TGCGCCAGCAGCCAAGATGAGGTAGTTTTCAACGAGCAGTACTTC; CDR3aa: CASSQDEVVFNEQYF
v_gene: TRBV2; len: 14; j_gene: TRBJ1-3; d_gene: NA; abundance: NA; CDR3nt: TGTGCCAGCAGTGAGGGCCGCTCTGGAAACACCATATATTTT; CDR3aa: CASSEGRSGNTIYF
v_gene: TRBV27; len: 16; j_gene: TRBJ1-1; d_gene: TRBD1; abundance: NA; CDR3nt: TGTGCCAGCAGTTTATTCGCACAGGGGGCGGGCACTGAAGCTTTCTTT; CDR3aa: CASSLFAQGAGTEAFF
v_gene: TRBV27; len: 13; j_gene: TRBJ2-7; d_gene: NA; abundance: NA; CDR3nt: TGTGCCAGCAGTGAGGGGGGGCTCTACGAGCAGTACTTC; CDR3aa: CASSEGGLYEQYF
v_gene: TRBV27; len: 13; j_gene: TRBJ1-5; d_gene: NA; abundance: NA; CDR3nt: TGTGCCAGCAGTTTAGGCAGCAATCAGCCCCAGCATTTT; CDR3aa: CASSLGSNQPQHF
v_gene: TRBV19; len: 14; j_gene: TRBJ1-5; d_gene: NA; abundance: NA; CDR3nt: TGTGCCAGTAGTATTGTCCCAGGGAATCAGCCCCAGCATTTT; CDR3aa: CASSIVPGNQPQHF
v_gene: TRBV10-3; len: 15; j_gene: TRBJ1-2; d_gene: TRBD1; abundance: few; CDR3nt: TGTGCCATCAGTGAGCTGGCAGGGGGCTCGGGTGGCTACACCTTC; CDR3aa: CAISELAGGSGGYTF
v_gene: TRBV6-5; len: 13; j_gene: TRBJ1-6; d_gene: NA; abundance: once; CDR3nt: TGTGCCAGCAGTTACCGCCGGGGGTCACCCCTCCACTTT; CDR3aa: CASSYRRGSPLHF
v_gene: TRBV19; len: 15; j_gene: TRBJ2-3; d_gene: NA; abundance: NA; CDR3nt: TGTGCCAGTAGTATCGACAGGTTTAGCACAGATACGCAGTATTTT; CDR3aa: CASSIDRFSTDTQYF
v_gene: TRBV6-4; len: 15; j_gene: TRBJ2-1; d_gene: NA; abundance: NA; CDR3nt: TGTGCCAGCAGTGACTCAGGAGGGGGGGTCAATGAGCAGTTCTTC; CDR3aa: CASSDSGGGVNEQFF
v_gene: TRBV19; len: 19; j_gene: TRBJ2-2; d_gene: TRBD2; abundance: few; CDR3nt: TGTGCCAGTAGTATAGCGGTCATGACTAGCGGGAGATACACCGGGGAGCTGTTTTTT; CDR3aa: CASSIAVMTSGRYTGELFF
v_gene: TRBV4-1; len: 13; j_gene: TRBJ2-7; d_gene: TRBD2; abundance: NA; CDR3nt: TGCGCCAGCAGCCTTCGGGAGGGACGCGAGCAGTACTTC; CDR3aa: CASSLREGREQYF
v_gene: TRBV7-6; len: 14; j_gene: TRBJ2-1; d_gene: NA; abundance: NA; CDR3nt: TGTGCCAGCAGCTTAGGCCAACAGGGAAATGAGCAGTTCTTC; CDR3aa: CASSLGQQGNEQFF
v_gene: TRBV6-5; len: 15; j_gene: TRBJ1-1; d_gene: NA; abundance: NA; CDR3nt: TGTGCCAGCAGTTACTCAGCAGGGGTAAACACTGAAGCTTTCTTT; CDR3aa: CASSYSAGVNTEAFF
v_gene: TRBV2; len: 16; j_gene: TRBJ1-3; d_gene: NA; abundance: once; CDR3nt: TGTGCCAGCAGTGAACCTCGGGATGTCTCTGGAAACACCATATATTTT; CDR3aa: CASSEPRDVSGNTIYF
v_gene: TRBV2; len: 17; j_gene: TRBJ2-6; d_gene: TRBD1; abundance: NA; CDR3nt: TGTGCCAGCAGTGTTTGGGACAGCCTCTCTGGGGCCAACGTCCTGACTTTC; CDR3aa: CASSVWDSLSGANVLTF
v_gene: TRBV12-5; len: 15; j_gene: TRBJ2-2; d_gene: NA; abundance: once; CDR3nt: TGTGCTAGTGGTTTGACCCGACAGATCACCGGGGAGCTGTTTTTT; CDR3aa: CASGLTRQITGELFF
v_gene: TRBV5-1; len: 13; j_gene: TRBJ2-7; d_gene: TRBD1; abundance: NA; CDR3nt: TGCGCCAGCACCCCGACAGGGGGCTACGAGCAGTACTTC; CDR3aa: CASTPTGGYEQYF
v_gene: TRBV5-1; len: 14; j_gene: TRBJ2-3; d_gene: NA; abundance: NA; CDR3nt: TGCGCCAGCAGCTTGGGACAGGTAACAGATACGCAGTATTTT; CDR3aa: CASSLGQVTDTQYF
v_gene: TRBV2; len: 12; j_gene: TRBJ2-7; d_gene: NA; abundance: NA; CDR3nt: TGTGCCAGCAGTGACTACTCCTACGAGCAGTACTTC; CDR3aa: CASSDYSYEQYF
v_gene: TRBV28; len: 11; j_gene: TRBJ1-2; d_gene: NA; abundance: NA; CDR3nt: TGTGCCCATACCGGTCCCTATGGCTACACCTTC; CDR3aa: CAHTGPYGYTF
v_gene: TRBV14; len: 11; j_gene: TRBJ1-2; d_gene: NA; abundance: NA; CDR3nt: TGTGCCAGCAGCCAAGGTGGCAGCTACACCTTC; CDR3aa: CASSQGGSYTF
v_gene: TRBV9; len: 15; j_gene: TRBJ2-7; d_gene: NA; abundance: NA; CDR3nt: TGTGCCAGCAGCGCCGAAACAGGGGAGGCCTACGAGCAGTACTTC; CDR3aa: CASSAETGEAYEQYF
v_gene: TRBV4-2; len: 14; j_gene: TRBJ2-3; d_gene: NA; abundance: NA; CDR3nt: TGTGCCAGCAGCCGGGGGGGGGCGACAGATACGCAGTATTTT; CDR3aa: CASSRGGATDTQYF
v_gene: TRBV28; len: 14; j_gene: TRBJ1-2; d_gene: NA; abundance: NA; CDR3nt: TGTGCCAGCAGTCCCTTGGGCCAGTACTATGGCTACACCTTC; CDR3aa: CASSPLGQYYGYTF